This T cell receptor (beta chain) appears in the sequencing data of a study of cytomegalovirus exposure and HLA in healthy donors. Study results and limitations: Productive status was seen about 90% or about 30% of the time for most TCR beta V segments in an earlier analysis.

The CDR3 totals 17 residues. CDR1 and CDR2 (germline): SGHNT, YYREEE (reference sequence). V lost 4 bases and J lost 8; bases outside the gene matches: 10. Donors counted as nominally healthy when sampled, yet unrecorded immune exposures were likely. Amplification used 60 Vbeta primers and 13 Jbeta primers. Only in-frame clones appear in the TCRdb table, and some are missing; sequencing was by immunoSEQ multiplex PCR. Counted here are approximately 220,000 clones, roughly 87% occurring once; the ten biggest clones make up around 6%. To note about this clone: Its antigen is currently unknown.

The sequence came from a middle-aged man in good health and CMV-seropositive. The rearrangement joins TRBV5-4 to TRBJ2-1; 15 bases are shared with TRBD2. What was sequenced was PBMCs. The CDR3 sequence: CASSPIGTSGRIDEQFF. CDR3 sequence (DNA): TGTGCCAGCAGCCCAATCGGGACTAGCGGGAGGATCGATGAGCAGTTCTTC.